This paragraph reports one TCR beta chain. Its matching antigen is unknown. Assay used: immunoSEQ multiplex PCR; TCRdb lists only in-frame clones, some missing. This sample has some 2,500,000 clones, with 80% to 95% found just once. The CDR3 length is 16 residues. V dropped 4 bases and J dropped 3 bases, with 19 bases sitting between them. Germline CDR1 is KGHSH and CDR2 is LQKENI. The sample originates from a study of shared clonotypes between healthy human individuals. Regarding the study as a whole: Naive subsets generally exceeded memory subsets in estimated richness.

The clonotype comes from a man between 18 and 35 years old in good health. Some clones in this sample may be carry-over from other donors' samples. Sequencing was performed on naive CD4+ T cells from PBMCs. The subset was: CD45RA+ positively selected. The chain has TRBV18 and TRBJ2-7; D uncertain. CDR3 DNA sequence: TGTGCCAGCTCACAACAAAGGAGCTCGTCCTTCTACGAGCAGTACTTC. Residues: CASSQQRSSSFYEQYF.